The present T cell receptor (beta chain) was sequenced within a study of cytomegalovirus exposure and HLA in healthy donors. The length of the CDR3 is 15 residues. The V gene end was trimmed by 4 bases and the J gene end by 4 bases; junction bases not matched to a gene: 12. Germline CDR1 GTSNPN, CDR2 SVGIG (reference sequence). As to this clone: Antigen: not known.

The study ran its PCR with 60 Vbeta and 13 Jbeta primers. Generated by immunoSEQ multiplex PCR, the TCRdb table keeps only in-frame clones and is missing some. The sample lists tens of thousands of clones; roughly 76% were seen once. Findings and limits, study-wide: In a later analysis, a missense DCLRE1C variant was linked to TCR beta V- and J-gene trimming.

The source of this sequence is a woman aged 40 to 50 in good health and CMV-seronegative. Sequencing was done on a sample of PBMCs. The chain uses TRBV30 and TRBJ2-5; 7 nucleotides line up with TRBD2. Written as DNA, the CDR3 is TGTGCCTGGACTCCCCCCGGGGAGGGTCGAGAGACCCAGTACTTC. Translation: CAWTPPGEGRETQYF.